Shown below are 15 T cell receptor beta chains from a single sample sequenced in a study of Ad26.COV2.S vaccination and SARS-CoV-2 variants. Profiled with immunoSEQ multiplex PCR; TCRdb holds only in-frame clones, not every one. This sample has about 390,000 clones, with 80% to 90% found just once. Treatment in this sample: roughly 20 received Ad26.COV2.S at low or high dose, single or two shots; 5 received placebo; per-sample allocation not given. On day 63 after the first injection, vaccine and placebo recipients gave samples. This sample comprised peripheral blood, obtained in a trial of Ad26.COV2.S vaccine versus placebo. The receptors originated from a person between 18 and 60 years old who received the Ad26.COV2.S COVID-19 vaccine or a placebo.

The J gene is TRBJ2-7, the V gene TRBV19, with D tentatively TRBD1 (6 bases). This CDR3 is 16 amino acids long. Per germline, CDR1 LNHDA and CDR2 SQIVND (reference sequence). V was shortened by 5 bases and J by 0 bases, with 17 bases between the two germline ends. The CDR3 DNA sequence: TGTGCCAGTAGTGTCGGGACACCCCTTAGCTCCTACGAGCAGTACTTC. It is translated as CASSVGTPLSSYEQYF.

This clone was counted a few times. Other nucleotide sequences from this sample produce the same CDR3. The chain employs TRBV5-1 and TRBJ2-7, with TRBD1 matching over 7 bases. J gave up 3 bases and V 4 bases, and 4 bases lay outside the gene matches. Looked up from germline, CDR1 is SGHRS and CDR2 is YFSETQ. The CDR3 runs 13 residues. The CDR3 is CASSPDRFYEQYF. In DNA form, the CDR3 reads TGCGCCAGCAGCCCGGACAGGTTCTACGAGCAGTACTTC.

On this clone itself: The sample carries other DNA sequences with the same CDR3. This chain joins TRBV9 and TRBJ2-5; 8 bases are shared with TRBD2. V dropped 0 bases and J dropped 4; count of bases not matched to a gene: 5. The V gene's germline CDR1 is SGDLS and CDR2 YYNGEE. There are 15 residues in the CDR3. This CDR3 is CASSVEGGGRETQYF. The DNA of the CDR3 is TGTGCCAGCAGCGTAGAGGGCGGGGGGCGAGAGACCCAGTACTTC.

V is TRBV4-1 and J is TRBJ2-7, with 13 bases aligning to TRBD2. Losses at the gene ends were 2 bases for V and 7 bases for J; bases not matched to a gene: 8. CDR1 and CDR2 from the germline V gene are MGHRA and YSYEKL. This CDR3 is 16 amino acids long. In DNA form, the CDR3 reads TGCGCCAGCAGCCAATTACTACTAGCGGGGGGGCGGGAGCAGTACTTC. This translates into CASSQLLLAGGREQYF.

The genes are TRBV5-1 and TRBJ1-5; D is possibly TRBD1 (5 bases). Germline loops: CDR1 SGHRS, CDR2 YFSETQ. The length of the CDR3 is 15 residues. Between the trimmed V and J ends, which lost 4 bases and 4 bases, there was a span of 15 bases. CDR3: CASSLSGARNQPQHF. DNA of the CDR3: TGCGCCAGCAGCCTTAGTGGGGCCAGGAATCAGCCCCAGCATTTT.

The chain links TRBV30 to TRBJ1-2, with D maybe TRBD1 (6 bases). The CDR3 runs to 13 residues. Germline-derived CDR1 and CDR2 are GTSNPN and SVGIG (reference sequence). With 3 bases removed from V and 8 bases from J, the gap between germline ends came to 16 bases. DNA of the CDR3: TGTGCCTGGAGCCGACAGGAAACCGGCGGCTACACCTTC. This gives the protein CAWSRQETGGYTF. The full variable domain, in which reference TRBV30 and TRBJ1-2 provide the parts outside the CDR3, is SQTIHQWPATLVQPVGSPLSLECTVEGTSNPNLYWYRQAAGRGLQLLFYSVGIGQISSEVPQNLSASRPQDRQFILSSKKLLLSDSGFYLCAWSRQETGGYTFGSGTRLTVV.

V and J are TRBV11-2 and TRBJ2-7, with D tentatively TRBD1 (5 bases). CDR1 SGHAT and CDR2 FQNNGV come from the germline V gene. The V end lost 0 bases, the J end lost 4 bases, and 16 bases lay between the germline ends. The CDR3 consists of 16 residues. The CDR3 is CASSLDPRQTGYEQYF. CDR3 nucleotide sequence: TGTGCCAGCAGCTTAGATCCGAGACAGACTGGGTACGAGCAGTACTTC.

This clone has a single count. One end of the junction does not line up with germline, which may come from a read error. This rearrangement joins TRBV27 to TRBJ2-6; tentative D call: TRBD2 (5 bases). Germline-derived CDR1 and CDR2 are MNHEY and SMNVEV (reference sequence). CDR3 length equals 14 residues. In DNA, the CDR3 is TGTGTCAGCAGCCGGGGTAGCGAGGCCAACGTCCTGACTTTC. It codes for CVSSRGSEANVLTF. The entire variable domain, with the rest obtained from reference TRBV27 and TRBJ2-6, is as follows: EAQVTQNPRYLITVTGKKLTVTCSQNMNHEYMSWYRQDPGLGLRQIYYSMNVEVTDKGDVPEGYKVSRKEKRNFPLILESPSPNQTSLYFCVSSRGSEANVLTFGAGSRLTVL.

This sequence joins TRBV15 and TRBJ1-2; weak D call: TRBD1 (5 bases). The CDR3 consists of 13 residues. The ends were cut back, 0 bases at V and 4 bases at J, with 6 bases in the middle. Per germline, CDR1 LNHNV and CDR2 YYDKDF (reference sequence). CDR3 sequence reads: CATSREGTYGYTF. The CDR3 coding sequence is TGTGCCACCAGCAGAGAGGGGACCTATGGCTACACCTTC.

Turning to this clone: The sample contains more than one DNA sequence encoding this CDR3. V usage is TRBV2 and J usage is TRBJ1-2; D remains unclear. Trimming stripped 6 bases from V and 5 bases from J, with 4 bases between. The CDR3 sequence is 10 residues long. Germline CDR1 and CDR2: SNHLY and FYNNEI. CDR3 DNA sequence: TGTGCCAGCAGGGGTTATGGCTACACCTTC. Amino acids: CASRGYGYTF.

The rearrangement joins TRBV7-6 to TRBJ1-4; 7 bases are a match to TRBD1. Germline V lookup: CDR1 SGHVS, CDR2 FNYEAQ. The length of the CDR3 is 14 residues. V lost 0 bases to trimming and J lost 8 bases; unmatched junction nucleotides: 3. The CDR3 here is CASSLASGGEKLFF. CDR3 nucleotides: TGTGCCAGCAGCTTAGCTTCAGGGGGAGAAAAACTGTTTTTT.

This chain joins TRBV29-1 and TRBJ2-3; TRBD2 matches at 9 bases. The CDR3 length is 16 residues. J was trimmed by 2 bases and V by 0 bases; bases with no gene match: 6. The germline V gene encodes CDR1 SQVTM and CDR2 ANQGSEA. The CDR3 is CSVEDLAGGYTDTQYF. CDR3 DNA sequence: TGCAGCGTTGAAGATCTCGCGGGGGGGTACACAGATACGCAGTATTTT.

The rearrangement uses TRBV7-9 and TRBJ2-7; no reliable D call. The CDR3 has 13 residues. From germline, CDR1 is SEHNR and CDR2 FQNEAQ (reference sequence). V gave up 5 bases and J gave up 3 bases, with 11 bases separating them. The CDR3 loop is CASSPDISYEQYF. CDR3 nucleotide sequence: TGTGCCAGCAGCCCAGACATAAGCTACGAGCAGTACTTC.

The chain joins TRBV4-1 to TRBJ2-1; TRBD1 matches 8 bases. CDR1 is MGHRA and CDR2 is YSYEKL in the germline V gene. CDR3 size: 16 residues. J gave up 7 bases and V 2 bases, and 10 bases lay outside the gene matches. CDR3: CASSQPTGGLGNEQFF. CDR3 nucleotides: TGCGCCAGCAGCCAACCAACAGGGGGACTTGGGAATGAGCAGTTCTTC.

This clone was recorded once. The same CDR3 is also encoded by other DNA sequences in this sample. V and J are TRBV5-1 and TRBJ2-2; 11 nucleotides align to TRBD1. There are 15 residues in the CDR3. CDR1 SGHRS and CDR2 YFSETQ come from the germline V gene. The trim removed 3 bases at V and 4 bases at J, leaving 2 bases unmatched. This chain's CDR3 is CASSSGTGGTGELFF. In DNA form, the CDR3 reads TGCGCCAGCAGCTCCGGGACAGGGGGCACCGGGGAGCTGTTTTTT. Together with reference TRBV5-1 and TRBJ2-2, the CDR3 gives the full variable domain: KAGVTQTPRYLIKTRGQQVTLSCSPISGHRSVSWYQQTPGQGLQFLFEYFSETQRNKGNFPGRFSGRQFSNSRSEMNVSTLELGDSALYLCASSSGTGGTGELFFGEGSRLTVL.